Here is one TCR beta chain with its context. The antigen is unknown. Germline CDR1 reads SGHVS; CDR2 reads FQNEAQ. The CDR3 spans 16 residues. Germline trimming cut 2 bases from V and 7 bases from J; bases unmatched to any gene: 10. PCR primers comprised 60 Vbeta and 13 Jbeta primers. The assay was immunoSEQ multiplex PCR, and TCRdb's table has in-frame clones only and misses some. There are roughly 200,000 clones in the sample; around 77% occur only once, and around 2.2% lies in the top ten. The data belong to a study of cytomegalovirus exposure and HLA in healthy donors. Study findings and constraints: A classifier reportedly called cytomegalovirus status with high sensitivity and specificity.

This clonotype was sampled from a man in his sixties in good health and CMV-seronegative. The rearrangement links TRBV7-8 to TRBJ1-4; 7 nucleotides align to TRBD1. Sequenced input: PBMCs. The CDR3 nucleotides read TGTGCCAGCAGCTTATGGGGTGGCAGGGGGTCTGAAAAACTGTTTTTT. Translation: CASSLWGGRGSEKLFF.